Each of the 19 T cell receptor beta chains below was sequenced from the same sample in a study of T cell responses to AZD1222 COVID-19 vaccine. Repertoires were generated with immunoSEQ multiplex PCR, while TCRdb's copy carries only in-frame clones and drops some. The sample consists of approximately 65,000 clones, about nine tenths of them appearing once. Sequenced here: peripheral blood, sampled on day 0 of AZD1222 vaccination. These receptors were obtained from an adult in good health.

The chain is built from TRBV7-2 and TRBJ2-5, with D unclear. Trimming removed 5 bases at V and 2 bases at J, with 12 bases between. CDR3 length: 14 residues. CDR1 is SGHTA, CDR2 FQGNSA, per germline. CDR3 sequence (DNA): TGTGCCAGCAGCCCTTACACCGTACAAGAGACCCAGTACTTC. Its translation: CASSPYTVQETQYF.

V usage is TRBV6-4 and J usage is TRBJ2-1; D is possibly TRBD2 (6 bases). V was cut by 5 bases and J by 0 bases, with 8 bases left in between. Germline lookup yields CDR1 MRHNA and CDR2 SNTAGT. The CDR3 spans 14 residues. The CDR3 bases are TGTGCCAGCAGTATGGGGGGCTCCTACAATGAGCAGTTCTTC. Translation gives CASSMGGSYNEQFF.

V usage is TRBV15 and J usage is TRBJ2-6; 8 positions match TRBD2. CDR1 LNHNV and CDR2 YYDKDF come from the germline V gene (reference sequence). Trimming took 5 bases from V and 2 from J; bases not matched to a gene: 14. The CDR3 covers 19 residues. The DNA of the CDR3 is TGTGCCACCAGCGGGGCCCGAGCCTTAGCGGGGCCTGGGGCCAACGTCCTGACTTTC. Amino acid sequence: CATSGARALAGPGANVLTF.

The chain recombines TRBV11-3 with TRBJ2-1, with a tentative D call TRBD2 (7 bases). Trimming left V 1 base short and J 6 bases short, with 10 bases between. CDR3 size: 14 residues. Germline CDR1 is SGHNT and CDR2 is YENEEA. Here the CDR3 reads CASSLGGGGNEQFF. DNA of the CDR3: TGTGCCAGCAGCTTAGGGGGGGGCGGCAATGAGCAGTTCTTC. Complete variable domain (other parts from reference TRBV11-3 and TRBJ2-1): EAGVVQSPRYKIIEKKQPVAFWCNPISGHNTLYWYLQNLGQGPELLIRYENEEAVDDSQLPKDRFSAERLKGVDSTLKIQPAELGDSAVYLCASSLGGGGNEQFFGPGTRLTVL.

The chain carries TRBV2 and TRBJ1-6; maybe TRBD1 (5 bases). V was shortened by 9 bases and J by 5 bases, with 14 bases between the two germline ends. This CDR3 contains 14 residues. CDR1 is SNHLY, CDR2 FYNNEI, per germline. CDR3 sequence: CARHQGGDNSPLHF. CDR3 in DNA: TGTGCCAGACACCAGGGCGGGGATAATTCACCCCTCCACTTT.

The chain joins TRBV6-6 to TRBJ2-1, with 7 bases fitting TRBD2. This CDR3 contains 14 residues. V shed 8 bases and J 8 bases; nucleotides not matched to a gene: 12. The germline CDR1 and CDR2 sequences are MNHNY and SVGAGI (reference sequence). The CDR3 DNA follows: TGTGCCAGCGGGCGTGGCGGGAGTGTTGATGAGCAGTTCTTC. Its translation: CASGRGGSVDEQFF.

This clone was picked up a small number of times. The V gene is TRBV12-3 or TRBV12-4, the J gene TRBJ2-7, with D unresolved. Trimming shortened V by 6 bases and J by 6 bases, and 15 bases separated the two germline ends. This CDR3 region has 13 residues. CDR3 in DNA: TGTGCCAGCAGACCCCAGATAAGGGCCGAGCAGTACTTC. Protein product: CASRPQIRAEQYF.

This clone was seen a few times. J is TRBJ2-5 and V is TRBV3-1 (or the pseudogene TRBV3-2), with 9 bases matching TRBD2. This CDR3 spans 16 amino acids. V trimming: 0 bases; J trimming: 4 bases; junction bases outside the gene matches: 6. Germline V CDR1 and CDR2: LGHDT, YNNKEL (reference sequence). CDR3 loop: CASSQDPDSGGETQYF. The CDR3 coding sequence is TGTGCCAGCAGCCAAGATCCGGATAGCGGGGGAGAGACCCAGTACTTC.

The chain combines TRBV11-3 with TRBJ1-1; D might be TRBD1 (5 bases). Trimming cost V 0 bases and J 4 bases, with 9 bases left between them. This CDR3 is 14 amino acids long. Germline V CDR1 and CDR2: SGHNT, YENEEA. CDR3 nucleotides: TGTGCCAGCAGCTTAGAGGGGGGGAGCACTGAAGCTTTCTTT. Protein product: CASSLEGGSTEAFF. Together with reference TRBV11-3 and TRBJ1-1, the CDR3 gives the full variable domain: EAGVVQSPRYKIIEKKQPVAFWCNPISGHNTLYWYLQNLGQGPELLIRYENEEAVDDSQLPKDRFSAERLKGVDSTLKIQPAELGDSAVYLCASSLEGGSTEAFFGQGTRLTVV.

The chain employs TRBV7-3 and TRBJ1-2; D remains ambiguous. This CDR3 comprises 13 residues. V was trimmed by 5 bases and J by 7 bases, leaving 14 bases between them. The germline V gene encodes CDR1 SGHTA and CDR2 FQGTGA. In DNA, the CDR3 is TGTGCCAGCAGCACTACGCCTCGGGGTGGCTACACCTTC. Translated: CASSTTPRGGYTF.

The chain joins TRBV6-5 to TRBJ2-1, with TRBD2 matching 12 bases. V lost 5 bases and J lost 6; bases outside the gene matches: 5. The germline V gene encodes CDR1 MNHEY and CDR2 SVGAGI. The CDR3 is 15 residues long. The CDR3 sequence is CASSQTSGRTNEQFF. The DNA of the CDR3 is TGTGCCAGCAGTCAAACTAGCGGGAGGACCAATGAGCAGTTCTTC.

This clone was recorded once. CDR3 sequence reads: CASSLGGQVRYNEQFF. The CDR3 DNA reads as TGCGCCAGCAGCTTGGGGGGGCAAGTGCGGTACAATGAGCAGTTCTTC. J is TRBJ2-1 and V is TRBV5-1; perhaps TRBD1 as D (6 bases). This CDR3 comprises 16 residues. CDR1 SGHRS and CDR2 YFSETQ come from the germline V gene. The V and J ends lost 0 bases and 4 bases respectively, with 14 bases between them.

This clone was counted once. The V and J genes are TRBV11-2 and TRBJ1-3, with D unclear. Looked up from germline, CDR1 is SGHAT and CDR2 is FQNNGV. Between the trimmed V and J ends, which lost 1 base and 2 bases, there was a span of 0 bases. The CDR3 contains 12 residues. The CDR3 sequence is CASSLAGNTIYF. The CDR3 DNA reads as TGTGCCAGCAGCTTAGCTGGAAACACCATATATTTT.

This rearrangement joins TRBV4-2 to TRBJ1-6, with TRBD1 matching 11 bases. The ends lost 5 bases at V and 8 bases at J; junction bases unmatched: 5. This CDR3 contains 15 residues. Germline V gives CDR1 LGHNA, CDR2 YNFKEQ. CDR3 sequence: CASSGQGAGDSPLHF. The CDR3 DNA reads as TGTGCCAGCAGCGGACAGGGGGCTGGCGATTCACCCCTCCACTTT.

This sequence joins TRBV30 and TRBJ2-7, with 8 positions matching TRBD2. Per germline, CDR1 GTSNPN and CDR2 SVGIG (reference sequence). The CDR3 is 16 residues long. Trimming took 0 bases from V and 4 from J; bases not matched to a gene: 11. Here the CDR3 reads CAWSVQRIAGNYEQYF. The DNA for the CDR3 is TGTGCCTGGAGTGTACAGAGGATAGCGGGGAATTACGAGCAGTACTTC.

This chain connects TRBV18 to TRBJ1-2; D uncertain. The germline V gene encodes CDR1 KGHSH and CDR2 LQKENI. Trimming removed 2 bases at V and 0 bases at J, with 16 bases between. This CDR3 contains 17 residues. The CDR3, as DNA: TGTGCCAGCTCACCAACCGGGGTCCGGCCGACTAACTATGGCTACACCTTC. Residues: CASSPTGVRPTNYGYTF.

The chain employs TRBV23-1 and TRBJ2-7; D possibly corresponds to TRBD2 (5 bases). TRBV23-1 is an open reading frame, and its role is uncertain. The CDR3 spans 14 residues. V was shortened by 3 bases and J by 6 bases, with 15 bases between the two germline ends. This CDR3 reads CASSQWRAPCEQYF. CDR3 in DNA: TGCGCCAGCAGTCAGTGGCGGGCCCCTTGCGAGCAGTACTTC.

The J gene is TRBJ2-7, the V gene TRBV27, with unresolved D. The V gene lost 5 bases and the J gene lost 2 bases, with 13 bases spanning the gap. CDR1 is MNHEY and CDR2 is SMNVEV in the germline V gene (reference sequence). The CDR3 sequence is 14 residues long. In DNA form, the CDR3 reads TGTGCCAGCAGTCCCCGTGACAAGGCCTACGAGCAGTACTTC. This translates into CASSPRDKAYEQYF.

This clone was seen only a few times. V gene TRBV6-4 combines with J gene TRBJ2-3, with TRBD2 identical over 10 bases. Germline assignment: CDR1 MRHNA and CDR2 SNTAGT. V dropped 5 bases and J dropped 5; count of bases not matched to a gene: 7. The CDR3 contains 15 residues. CDR3 nucleotides: TGTGCCAGCAGTTTATTAGCGGGAGGAAAAGATACGCAGTATTTT. It translates to CASSLLAGGKDTQYF.